Following are 9 T cell receptor beta chains from one sample sequenced in a study of graft-versus-host responses after intestinal transplantation. Profiled with immunoSEQ multiplex PCR; TCRdb holds only in-frame clones, not every one. The sample shows around 25,000 clones, roughly 88% of them seen only once. This specimen was PBMCs, taken nearly 470 days after intestinal transplant. The origin of the receptors is a human patient who received an intestinal transplant, so some T cells may come from the graft donor.

The genes are TRBV2 and TRBJ1-1, with D perhaps TRBD1 (5 bases). V was clipped by 4 bases and J by 2 bases, with 11 bases between them. Germline assignment: CDR1 SNHLY and CDR2 FYNNEI. The CDR3 length is 14 residues. The CDR3 region has the DNA TGTGCCAGCAGTGTGGGACGCTTTAACACTGAAGCTTTCTTT. Protein sequence: CASSVGRFNTEAFF. Filled out from reference TRBV2 and TRBJ1-1, the complete variable domain reads EPEVTQTPSHQVTQMGQEVILRCVPISNHLYFYWYRQILGQKVEFLVSFYNNEISEKSEIFDDQFSVERPDGSNFTLKIRSTKLEDSAMYFCASSVGRFNTEAFFGQGTRLTVV.

The chain combines TRBV6-5 with TRBJ2-7; D remains unclear. The germline gives CDR1 MNHEY, CDR2 SVGAGI. The CDR3 has 13 amino acids. V was trimmed by 2 bases and J by 2 bases, leaving 7 bases between them. CDR3 nucleotide sequence: TGTGCCAGCAGTTACCCTGGCACCTACGAGCAGTACTTC. Translating it yields CASSYPGTYEQYF.

The gene calls are TRBV27 and TRBJ1-1; 8 bases match TRBD1. V lost 6 bases to trimming and J lost 5 bases; unmatched junction nucleotides: 8. The germline V gene encodes CDR1 MNHEY and CDR2 SMNVEV (reference sequence). The CDR3 is made up of 14 amino acids. DNA of the CDR3: TGTGCCAGCAGCCAGGACAGGGCGCGGACTGAAGCTTTCTTT. It specifies CASSQDRARTEAFF.

The table lists this clone with a count of one. The chain employs TRBV5-1 and TRBJ1-4; 9 nucleotides agree with TRBD1. Losses at the gene ends were 3 bases for V and 6 bases for J; bases not matched to a gene: 9. This CDR3 region has 16 residues. In germline, CDR1 is SGHRS, CDR2 YFSETQ. Written as DNA, the CDR3 is TGCGCCAGCAGCTCACCTCTGGGACAGGGAGATGAAAAACTGTTTTTT. It is translated as CASSSPLGQGDEKLFF. The entire variable domain, with the rest obtained from reference TRBV5-1 and TRBJ1-4, is as follows: KAGVTQTPRYLIKTRGQQVTLSCSPISGHRSVSWYQQTPGQGLQFLFEYFSETQRNKGNFPGRFSGRQFSNSRSEMNVSTLELGDSALYLCASSSPLGQGDEKLFFGSGTQLSVL.

The V and J genes are TRBV19 and TRBJ2-7; 13 bases align to TRBD2. V shed 6 bases and J 2 bases; nucleotides not matched to a gene: 13. Germline values: CDR1 LNHDA, CDR2 SQIVND (reference sequence). The CDR3 consists of 18 residues. In DNA, the CDR3 is TGTGCCAGTAGGAACCGCGGACTAGCGGGAGAACAAACCTACGAGCAGTACTTC. Amino acids: CASRNRGLAGEQTYEQYF.

The rearrangement links TRBV2 to TRBJ2-1; D gene ambiguous. V lost 1 base to trimming and J lost 13 bases, with 8 bases between them. The germline V gene encodes CDR1 SNHLY and CDR2 FYNNEI. The CDR3 has 11 amino acids. In DNA, the CDR3 is TGTGCCAGCAGTGAAGTGAAAGCCCAGTTCTTC. Translated: CASSEVKAQFF. Drawing the rest from reference TRBV2 and TRBJ2-1, the complete variable domain is EPEVTQTPSHQVTQMGQEVILRCVPISNHLYFYWYRQILGQKVEFLVSFYNNEISEKSEIFDDQFSVERPDGSNFTLKIRSTKLEDSAMYFCASSEVKAQFFGPGTRLTVL.

This clone was observed once. The V gene is TRBV5-1, the J gene TRBJ1-2; 9 bases are a match to TRBD1. V shed 4 bases and J 7 bases; nucleotides not matched to a gene: 14. This CDR3 has 16 residues. CDR1 and CDR2 (germline): SGHRS, YFSETQ. CDR3 sequence (DNA): TGCGCCAGCAGCCCTTGGGAGGGCCGGGACAGGGCTGGCTACACCTTC. It codes for CASSPWEGRDRAGYTF.

The CDR3 DNA is TGTGCCAGCTCACCACTCGGACAGGGAAGCAATCAGCCCCAGCATTTT. Translation: CASSPLGQGSNQPQHF. This chain uses TRBV18 with TRBJ1-5; 8 nucleotides match TRBD1. CDR3 length: 16 residues. Per the germline V gene, CDR1 is KGHSH and CDR2 is LQKENI. J gave up 1 base and V 1 base, and 3 bases lay outside the gene matches.

The V call is TRBV28, the J call TRBJ1-1; no firm D call. The CDR3 contains 13 residues. V was cut by 6 bases and J by 9 bases, with 17 bases left in between. CDR1 and CDR2 (germline): MDHEN, SYDVKM. CDR3 sequence reads: CASRPFVEAQAFF. CDR3 nucleotides: TGTGCCAGCAGACCGTTTGTGGAAGCGCAAGCTTTCTTT.